This T cell receptor (beta chain) emerged from a study of blood T cells in healthy people across ages. Together with a sample-barcoded 5' primer, a J-beta primer mix was included in a second PCR lasting about 6 to 12 cycles. TCRdb re-derived calls from the 5' RACE reads in MiXCR, one entry per CDR3 protein. The table lists about a million distinct CDR3 sequences, roughly two fifths of them singletons. This clonotype was detected a few times. V lost 6 bases and J 5 bases, leaving 13 bases between the germline ends. The CDR3 runs to 13 residues. Germline values: CDR1 ENHRY, CDR2 SYGVKD. The sample consisted of blood. The receptor's source is a man younger than 35 in good health. The chain recombines TRBV10-3 with TRBJ1-2; a possible D gene is TRBD1 (6 bases). CDR3 sequence: CAISGDTAYGYTF. CDR3 DNA sequence: TGTGCCATCAGCGGGGACACCGCATATGGCTACACCTTC.